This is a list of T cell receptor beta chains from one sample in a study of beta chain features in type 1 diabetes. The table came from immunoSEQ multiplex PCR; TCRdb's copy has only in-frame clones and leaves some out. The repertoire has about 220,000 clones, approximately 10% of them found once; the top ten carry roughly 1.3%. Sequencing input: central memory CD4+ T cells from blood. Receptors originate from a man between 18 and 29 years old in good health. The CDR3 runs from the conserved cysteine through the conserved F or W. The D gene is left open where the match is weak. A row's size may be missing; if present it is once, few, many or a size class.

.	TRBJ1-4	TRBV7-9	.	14	CASSLDGVNEKLFF	TGTGCCAGCAGCCTGGACGGAGTTAATGAAAAACTGTTTTTT
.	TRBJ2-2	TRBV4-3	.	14	CASSQDWSAGELFF	TGCGCCAGCAGCCAAGATTGGAGCGCCGGGGAGCTGTTTTTT
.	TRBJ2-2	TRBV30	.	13	CAWSGWNTGELFF	TGTGCCTGGAGCGGGTGGAACACCGGGGAGCTGTTTTTT
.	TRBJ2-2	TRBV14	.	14	CASRAQVNTGELFF	TGTGCCAGCAGGGCACAGGTGAACACCGGGGAGCTGTTTTTT
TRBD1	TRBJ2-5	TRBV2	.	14	CASSGRTGEETQYF	TGTGCCAGCAGTGGGCGGACAGGGGAGGAGACCCAGTACTTC
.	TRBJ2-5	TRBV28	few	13	CASTQLVEETQYF	TGTGCCAGCACCCAGCTAGTAGAGGAGACCCAGTACTTC
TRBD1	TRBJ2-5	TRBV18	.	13	CASSRDRGETQYF	TGTGCCAGCTCACGTGACAGGGGAGAGACCCAGTACTTC
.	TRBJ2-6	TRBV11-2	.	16	CASSFLMGSGANVLTF	TGTGCCAGCAGCTTTTTGATGGGGTCTGGGGCCAACGTCCTGACTTTC
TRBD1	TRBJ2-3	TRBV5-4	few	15	CASSGDREITDTQYF	TGTGCCAGCAGCGGGGACAGGGAGATCACAGATACGCAGTATTTT
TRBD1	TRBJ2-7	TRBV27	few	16	CASSFSRTGGTYEQYF	TGTGCCAGCAGTTTCAGCCGGACAGGGGGCACCTACGAGCAGTACTTC
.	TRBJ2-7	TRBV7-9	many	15	CASSLIGASSYEQYF	TGTGCCAGCAGCTTAATAGGGGCCAGCTCCTACGAGCAGTACTTC
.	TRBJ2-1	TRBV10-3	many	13	CAILGGTYNEQFF	TGTGCCATACTAGGAGGGACCTACAATGAGCAGTTCTTC
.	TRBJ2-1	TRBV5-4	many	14	CASSSPSRYNEQFF	TGTGCCAGCAGCTCGCCTAGCCGTTACAATGAGCAGTTCTTC
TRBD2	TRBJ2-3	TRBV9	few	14	CASSPQREPHTQYF	TGTGCCAGCAGCCCCCAGCGGGAGCCCCATACGCAGTATTTT
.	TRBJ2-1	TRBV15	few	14	CATSSGTSYNEQFF	TGTGCCACCTCCTCGGGAACATCCTACAATGAGCAGTTCTTC
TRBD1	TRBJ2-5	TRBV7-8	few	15	CASSRRQGRSETQYF	TGTGCCAGCAGCCGTCGACAGGGGCGTTCAGAGACCCAGTACTTC
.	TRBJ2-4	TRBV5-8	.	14	CASSLYRGGDIQYF	TGTGCCAGCAGCTTGTACAGGGGGGGCGACATTCAGTACTTC
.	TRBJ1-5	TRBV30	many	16	CAWSGPGVGTNQPQHF	TGTGCCTGGAGTGGCCCCGGGGTAGGGACCAATCAGCCCCAGCATTTT
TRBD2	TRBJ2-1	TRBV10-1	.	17	CASSEWSASGSYNEQFF	TGCGCCAGCAGTGAGTGGTCGGCTAGCGGCTCCTACAATGAGCAGTTCTTC